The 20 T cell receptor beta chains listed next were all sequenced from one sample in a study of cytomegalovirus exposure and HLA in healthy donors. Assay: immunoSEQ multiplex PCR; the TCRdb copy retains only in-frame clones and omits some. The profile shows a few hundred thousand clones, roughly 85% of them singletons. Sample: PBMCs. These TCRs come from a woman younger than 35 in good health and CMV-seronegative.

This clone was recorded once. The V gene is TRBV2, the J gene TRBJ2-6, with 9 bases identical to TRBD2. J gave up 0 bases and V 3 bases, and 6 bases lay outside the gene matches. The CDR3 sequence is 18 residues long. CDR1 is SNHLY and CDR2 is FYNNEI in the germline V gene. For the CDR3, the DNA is TGTGCCAGCAGTGATCTGGTAGCGGGGGTCTCTGGGGCCAACGTCCTGACTTTC. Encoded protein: CASSDLVAGVSGANVLTF.

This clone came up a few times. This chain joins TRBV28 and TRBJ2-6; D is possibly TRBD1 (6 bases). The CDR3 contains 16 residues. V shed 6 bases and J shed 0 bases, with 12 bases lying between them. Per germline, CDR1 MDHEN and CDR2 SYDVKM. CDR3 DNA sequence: TGTGCCAGCAGCCTAGGACAGCCCTCTGGGGCCAACGTCCTGACTTTC. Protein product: CASSLGQPSGANVLTF.

The DNA of the CDR3 is TGTGCCAGCAGCTTAGAGTACAGGGACGAGCAGTACTTC. Translated: CASSLEYRDEQYF. The chain joins TRBV11-3 to TRBJ2-7; D is perhaps TRBD1 (6 bases). The germline gives CDR1 SGHNT, CDR2 YENEEA. The CDR3 runs 13 residues. Trimming pared 0 bases from V and 5 bases from J, leaving 8 bases between.

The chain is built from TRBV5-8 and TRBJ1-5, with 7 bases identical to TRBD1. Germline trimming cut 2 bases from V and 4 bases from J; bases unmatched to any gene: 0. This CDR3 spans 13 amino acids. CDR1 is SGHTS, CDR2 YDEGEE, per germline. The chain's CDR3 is CASSLQGNQPQHF. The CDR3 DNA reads TGTGCCAGCAGCTTACAGGGGAATCAGCCCCAGCATTTT.

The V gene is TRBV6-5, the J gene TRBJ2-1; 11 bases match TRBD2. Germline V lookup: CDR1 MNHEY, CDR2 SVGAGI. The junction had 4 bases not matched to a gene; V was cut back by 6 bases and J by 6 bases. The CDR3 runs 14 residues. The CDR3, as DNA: TGTGCCAGCAGCTCCGGGACTAGCGGCAATGAGCAGTTCTTC. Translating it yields CASSSGTSGNEQFF.

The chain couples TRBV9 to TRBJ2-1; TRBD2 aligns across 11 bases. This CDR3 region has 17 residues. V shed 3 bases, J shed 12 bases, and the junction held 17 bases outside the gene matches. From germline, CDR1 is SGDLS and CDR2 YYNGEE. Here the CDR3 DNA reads TGTGCCAGCAGCGCCTCCTTTCTAGCGGGAGGATCCCGTAGGCAGTTCTTC. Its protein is CASSASFLAGGSRRQFF.

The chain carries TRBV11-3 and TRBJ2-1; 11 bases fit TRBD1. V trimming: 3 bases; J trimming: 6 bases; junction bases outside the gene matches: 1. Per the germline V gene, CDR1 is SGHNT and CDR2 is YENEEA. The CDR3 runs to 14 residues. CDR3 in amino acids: CASSLGTGGNEQFF. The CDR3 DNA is TGTGCCAGCAGCTTGGGGACAGGGGGCAATGAGCAGTTCTTC.

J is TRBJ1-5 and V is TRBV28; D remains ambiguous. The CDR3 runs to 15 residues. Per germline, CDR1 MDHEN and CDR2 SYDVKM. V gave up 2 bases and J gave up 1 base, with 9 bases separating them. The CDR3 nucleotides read TGTGCCAGCAGTTTAGGGCAGGTCAGCAATCAGCCCCAGCATTTT. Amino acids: CASSLGQVSNQPQHF.

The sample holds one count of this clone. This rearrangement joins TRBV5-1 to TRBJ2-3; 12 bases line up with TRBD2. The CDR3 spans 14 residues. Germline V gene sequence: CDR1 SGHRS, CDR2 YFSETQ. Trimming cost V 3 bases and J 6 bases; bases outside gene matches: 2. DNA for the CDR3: TGCGCCAGCAGCTGGACTAGCGGGGTGGATACGCAGTATTTT. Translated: CASSWTSGVDTQYF. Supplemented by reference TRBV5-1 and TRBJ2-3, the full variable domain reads KAGVTQTPRYLIKTRGQQVTLSCSPISGHRSVSWYQQTPGQGLQFLFEYFSETQRNKGNFPGRFSGRQFSNSRSEMNVSTLELGDSALYLCASSWTSGVDTQYFGPGTRLTVL.

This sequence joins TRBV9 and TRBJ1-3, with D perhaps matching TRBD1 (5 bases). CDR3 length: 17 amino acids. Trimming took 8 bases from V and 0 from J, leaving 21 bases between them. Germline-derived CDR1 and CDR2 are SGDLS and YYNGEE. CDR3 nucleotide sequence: TGTGCCAGTCCCCCGGGGGAGGGTCTAAACTCTGGAAACACCATATATTTT. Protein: CASPPGEGLNSGNTIYF.

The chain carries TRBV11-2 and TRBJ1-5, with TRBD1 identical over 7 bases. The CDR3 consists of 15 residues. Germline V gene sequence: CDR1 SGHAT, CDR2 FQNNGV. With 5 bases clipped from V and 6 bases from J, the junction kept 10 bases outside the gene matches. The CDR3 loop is CASSAGQALGQPQHF. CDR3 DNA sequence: TGTGCCAGCAGCGCCGGACAGGCCCTTGGTCAGCCCCAGCATTTT.

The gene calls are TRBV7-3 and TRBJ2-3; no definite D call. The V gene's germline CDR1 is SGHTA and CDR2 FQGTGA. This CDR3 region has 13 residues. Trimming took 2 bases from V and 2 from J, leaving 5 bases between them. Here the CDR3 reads CASSLLLTDTQYF. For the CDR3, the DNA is TGTGCCAGCAGCTTACTCCTCACAGATACGCAGTATTTT.

The CDR3 nucleotides are TGCAGTTCACAGGGTTCCGAGACCCAGTACTTC. This codes for CSSQGSETQYF. V is TRBV20-1 and J is TRBJ2-5; D is perhaps TRBD1 (6 bases). Germline V gene data show CDR1 as DFQATT and CDR2 as SNEGSKA (reference sequence). Trimming took off 8 bases at V and 5 bases at J, with 12 bases between the two ends. This CDR3 comprises 11 residues.

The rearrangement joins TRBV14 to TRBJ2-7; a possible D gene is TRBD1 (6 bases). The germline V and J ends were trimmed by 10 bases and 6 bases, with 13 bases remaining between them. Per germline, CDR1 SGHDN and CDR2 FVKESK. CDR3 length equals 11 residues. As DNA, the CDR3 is TGTGCCAACCCAGGGGCCGGCGAGCAGTACTTC. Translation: CANPGAGEQYF.

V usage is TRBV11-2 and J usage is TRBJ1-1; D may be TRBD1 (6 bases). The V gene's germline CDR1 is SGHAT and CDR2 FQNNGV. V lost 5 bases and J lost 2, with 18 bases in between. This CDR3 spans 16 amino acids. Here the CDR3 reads CASSLRSGGGNTEAFF. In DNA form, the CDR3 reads TGTGCCAGCAGCCTACGGTCCGGGGGGGGCAACACTGAAGCTTTCTTT.

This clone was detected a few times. CDR3 coding DNA: TGTGCCAGCTCACCCGGGACAGGGGCTAATTCACCCCTCCACTTT. Its translation is CASSPGTGANSPLHF. The gene calls are TRBV18 and TRBJ1-6; 10 bases align to TRBD1. The V segment lost 3 bases and the J segment 6 bases; nucleotides outside the gene matches: 2. This CDR3 region has 15 residues. The germline V gene encodes CDR1 KGHSH and CDR2 LQKENI.

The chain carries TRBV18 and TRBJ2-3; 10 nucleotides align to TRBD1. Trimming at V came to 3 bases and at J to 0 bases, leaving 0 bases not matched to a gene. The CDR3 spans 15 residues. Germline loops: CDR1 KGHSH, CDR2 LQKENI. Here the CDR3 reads CASSPGQGSTDTQYF. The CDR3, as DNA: TGTGCCAGCTCACCGGGACAGGGGAGCACAGATACGCAGTATTTT.

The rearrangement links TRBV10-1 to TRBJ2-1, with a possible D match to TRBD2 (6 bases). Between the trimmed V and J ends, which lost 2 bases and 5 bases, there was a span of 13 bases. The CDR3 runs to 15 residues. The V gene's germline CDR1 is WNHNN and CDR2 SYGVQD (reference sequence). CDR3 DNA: TGCGCCAGCAGTGAGGGGGGGATGCGGCACAATGAGCAGTTCTTC. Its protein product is CASSEGGMRHNEQFF.

CDR3 protein: CASSQVTTQGDDTQYF. The CDR3 coding sequence is TGTGCCAGTAGTCAAGTCACGACACAGGGAGACGATACGCAGTATTTT. The chain is built from TRBV19 and TRBJ2-3, with a possible D match to TRBD1 (6 bases). CDR1 LNHDA and CDR2 SQIVND come from the germline V gene (reference sequence). V was cut by 5 bases and J by 6 bases, with 21 bases left in between. The CDR3 is made up of 16 amino acids.

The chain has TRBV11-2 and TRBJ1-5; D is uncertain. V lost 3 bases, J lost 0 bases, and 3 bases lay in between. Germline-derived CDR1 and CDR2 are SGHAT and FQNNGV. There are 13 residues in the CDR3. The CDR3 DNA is TGTGCCAGCAGCTTGTATAGCAATCAGCCCCAGCATTTT. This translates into CASSLYSNQPQHF.